The present entry profiles one T cell receptor (beta chain) with its context. Its antigen is still unknown. No much larger clonotype is one base removed from it; base qualities were not supplied. This sample is part of a study of shared clonotypes between healthy human individuals (dated by TCRdb to the early 2020s). With regard to the full study: The cohort included a few men and a couple of women between 18 and 49 years of age. The study deeply sequenced blood TCR repertoires of five healthy adults to estimate repertoire size and the extent of clonotype sharing between individuals. Per donor, three plates each were used for CD4 naive and CD4 memory, two for CD8 naive, and one for CD8 memory. Libraries were prepared and TCR repertoires were sequenced by different laboratories using diverse techniques, in order to increase sequencing depth and limit assay-specific biases. Each donor's leukapheresis produced roughly between roughly 0.9 and 9 billion PBMCs. Broader findings and caveats from the paper: Sampling was restricted to blood, and TCR repertoires in tissue are likely to differ from TCR repertoires in blood. Estimated clonotype richness was generally larger for naive than for memory subsets. The small number of donors limited the genetic and exposure-history diversity represented. Compared with non-shared clonotypes, the clonotypes found in all four sorted-subset donors had higher generation probabilities. Incomplete sequencing was indicated by rarefaction of sorted-subset datasets, despite the large sequencing depth. Approximately 4.8% of naive CD4, 3.5% of naive CD8, approximately 2% of memory CD4, and 0.4% of memory CD8 clonotypes were shared across several donors. Based on pairwise subsampling, the degree of clonotype sharing among donors was expected to be affected by sequencing depth.

Donors were healthy HIV-negative adults with no recently reported acute infections or vaccinations. Only Caucasian adults living in Nashville, Tennessee, USA were represented among the donors. CD4+ T cells were enriched by magnetic negative selection; naive cells were then positively selected on CD45RA, and the negative fraction formed the memory subset. Blood was obtained by leukapheresis, after which PBMCs were separated by Ficoll-Histopaque density gradient centrifugation and cryopreserved in liquid nitrogen vapor phase. Analytical flow cytometry was used to check the purity and quantity of each magnetically sorted T cell population. Genomic DNA was isolated from each sorted fraction and quantified by UV absorbance on a Nanodrop 2000c. Using the deep immunoSEQ assay, multiplex PCR amplified TCR CDR3 regions from genomic DNA. Extracted genomic DNA from each cell subset was distributed evenly across all wells of several immunoSEQ 96-well plates, and each plate was treated as a replicate. For sorted subsets, around 200 ng genomic DNA, equal to 25,000 to 35,000 T cell genomes, was loaded into each replicate PCR. The purified libraries were quantified using a Qubit 3.0 fluorometer, sized with a Bioanalyzer 2100, and then quantified again using the KAPA Library Quantification kit. A separate single-read 150-cycle Illumina NextSeq 550 flow cell was used to sequence each immunoSEQ 96-well plate. From the authors' description of their analysis: Because only junctional sequences without quality scores were contained in the immunoSEQ output, filtering matching that applied to full-length reads could not be performed. To assign V/J genes and CDR3, sequences were annotated against IMGT germline references using PyIR, a Python wrapper for IgBLAST v1.9. Any read was removed if the V/J assignment was weak (E-value above 1e-6), the CDR3 was missing, or the read contained stop codons, out-of-frame junctions, or ambiguous translated residues. V3J clonotypes were defined by identical inferred V gene, J gene, and CDR3 amino acid sequence. The percentage overlap between two repertoires was calculated by dividing the number of shared unique clonotypes by the size of the smaller repertoire. RTK rarefaction, the Chao1 estimator, and Recon v2.1 estimates of unobserved clonotypes were used to assess repertoire richness. Generation probabilities were computed with OLGA for all TCRbeta clonotypes obtained by the gDNA method from four donors. Held by TCRdb, this immuneACCESS table contains in-frame sequences only and omits some clones. Under half of the omission traces to an unresolved V gene where checked; the cause of the rest is unknown. V, J and clone size were drawn from that table, and D and trimming were deduced from the DNA. Within this sample are millions of clones, with 85% to 95% of them counted one time only. 0.39% of the sample is taken by the ten largest.

The CDR3 runs 15 amino acids, cysteine and phenylalanine included. The CDR3 DNA has 45 bases and is translated from base 1. The trim is 5 bases for V and 4 bases for J, with a gap of 16 bases between the germline ends. Via the germline V gene, CDR1 is MDHEN and CDR2 SYDVKM. Input material: naive CD4+ T cells from PBMCs. The sample's cell subset or site, from its label and the paper: CD45RA+ positively selected. The TCR was taken from a man younger than 30 in good health. Some clones in this sample may be carry-over from other donors' samples. The chain links TRBV28 with TRBJ2-3, with no reliable assignment of the D segment. CDR3 sequence: CASSADSRWADTQYF. The DNA sequence reads TGTGCCAGCAGTGCCGACTCCCGCTGGGCAGATACGCAGTATTTT.